A single TCR beta chain is shown here with its context. Its antigen is not known. V was shortened by 4 bases and J by 3 bases, with 10 bases between the two germline ends. The CDR3 consists of 13 residues. The germline V gene encodes CDR1 SGHRS and CDR2 YFSETQ. The data were obtained in a study of T cell responses to AZD1222 COVID-19 vaccine. Sequencing was performed with immunoSEQ multiplex PCR; in TCRdb, only in-frame clones are kept and a portion is missing. The sample contains some 49,000 clones, roughly 80% of which appear only once. Findings of the study overall: Elevations in Spike-specific TCR breadth and depth followed administration of two AZD1222 doses.

V and J are TRBV5-1 and TRBJ1-2; D is undetermined. The sample was peripheral blood, taken on day 0 of AZD1222 vaccination. The TCR originated in an adult in good health. DNA for the CDR3: TGCGCCAGCAGCCAAGGTTGGGACTATGGCTACACCTTC. Translating gives CASSQGWDYGYTF.